This T cell receptor beta chain was recovered during a study of post-analysis software for immune sequencing data. Unique molecular identifiers featured in each of the TCR beta cDNA libraries. Each batch of about 0.85 to 10 million T cells produced roughly 0.5 million cDNA molecules. TCRdb used MiXCR to reprocess the PCR reads, holding one entry per CDR3 protein. The sample has roughly 200,000 distinct CDR3 sequences, approximately 30% seen once. With V trimmed by 6 bases and J by 3 bases, 10 bases remained unmatched. Germline V gives CDR1 MGHDK, CDR2 SYGVNS. The CDR3 is 15 residues long. Concerning this clonotype: What it binds is unknown.

Broader study findings: Patients carried several TRBV segments more frequently than controls did, and TRBV5-6, TRBV5-1 and TRBV20-1 were among them.

Sample: blood. The sequence came from a girl under 18 with multiple sclerosis. This chain links TRBV25-1 with TRBJ2-7; TRBD2 aligns across 8 bases. CDR3 in amino acids: CASSDLGGGLYEQYF. The DNA of the CDR3 is TGTGCCAGCAGCGATCTGGGCGGGGGGCTCTACGAGCAGTACTTC.